The 14 T cell receptor beta chains given below trace back to one sample, sequenced in a study of shared clonotypes between healthy human individuals. The table came from immunoSEQ multiplex PCR; TCRdb's copy has only in-frame clones and leaves some out. Of around 300,000 clones listed, around 86% were seen once; the top ten hold roughly 17%. Sequencing was carried out using memory CD8+ T cells sorted from blood. Subset described: CD45RO+ cells pooled with CCR7-negative TemRA cells. The receptors originated from a man aged 18 to 35 in good health.

This clone was found once. The rearrangement uses TRBV27 and TRBJ2-7, with a possible D match to TRBD2 (6 bases). The CDR3 is 15 residues long. V lost 5 bases to trimming and J lost 2 bases, with 16 bases between them. Germline-derived CDR1 and CDR2 are MNHEY and SMNVEV (reference sequence). CDR3 protein: CASSHRDRETYEQYF. CDR3 DNA: TGTGCCAGCAGTCATCGGGACCGGGAGACCTACGAGCAGTACTTC.

The V gene is TRBV7-9, the J gene TRBJ2-7; D remains ambiguous. This CDR3 contains 12 residues. Germline CDR1 SEHNR, CDR2 FQNEAQ (reference sequence). Deletions cut 7 bases from V and 0 bases from J, with 7 bases between. The CDR3, as DNA: TGTGCCAGCAACTGGGACTCCTACGAGCAGTACTTC. As protein: CASNWDSYEQYF.

The chain joins TRBV6-5 to TRBJ2-7; D uncertain. Per germline, CDR1 MNHEY and CDR2 SVGAGI. V was cut by 5 bases and J by 5 bases, with 13 bases left in between. This CDR3 is 13 amino acids long. The CDR3 region is CASSPGKINEQYF. The CDR3 region has the DNA TGTGCCAGCAGTCCCGGTAAAATAAACGAGCAGTACTTC.

The rearrangement links TRBV28 to TRBJ2-3, with 9 bases aligning to TRBD1. The CDR3 sequence is 14 residues long. Germline CDR1 and CDR2: MDHEN and SYDVKM. The J segment lost 6 bases and the V segment lost 5 bases, leaving 6 bases of the junction unmatched. The CDR3 DNA follows: TGTGCCAGCAGTGGGACAGGGTTTGCTGATACGCAGTATTTT. Protein product: CASSGTGFADTQYF.

The CDR3 DNA follows: TGTGCCAGCAGCGTAGCAACGGGGGGGCCGACAGATACGCAGTATTTT. It codes for CASSVATGGPTDTQYF. This chain joins TRBV9 and TRBJ2-3; 8 nucleotides match TRBD2. CDR3 size: 16 residues. V dropped 0 bases and J dropped 3; count of bases not matched to a gene: 6. Germline CDR1 is SGDLS and CDR2 is YYNGEE. Full variable domain (missing parts from reference TRBV9 and TRBJ2-3): DSGVTQTPKHLITATGQRVTLRCSPRSGDLSVYWYQQSLDQGLQFLIQYYNGEERAKGNILERFSAQQFPDLHSELNLSSLELGDSALYFCASSVATGGPTDTQYFGPGTRLTVL.

For the CDR3, the DNA is TGTGCCAGCAGTATACCACCGGGACAGGGAATGAGGAAACTGTTTTTT. Translation gives CASSIPPGQGMRKLFF. The chain joins TRBV27 to TRBJ1-4; 9 bases map to TRBD1. V dropped 5 bases and J dropped 11; count of bases not matched to a gene: 15. This CDR3 spans 16 amino acids. Germline values: CDR1 MNHEY, CDR2 SMNVEV (reference sequence). The variable domain in full, completed from reference TRBV27 and TRBJ1-4, reads EAQVTQNPRYLITVTGKKLTVTCSQNMNHEYMSWYRQDPGLGLRQIYYSMNVEVTDKGDVPEGYKVSRKEKRNFPLILESPSPNQTSLYFCASSIPPGQGMRKLFFGSGTQLSVL.

CDR3 nucleotides: TGTGCCAGCAGCCAGGGGTCGGGAGATACGCAGTATTTT. As protein: CASSQGSGDTQYF. This chain joins TRBV11-3 and TRBJ2-3; TRBD1 might be the D (6 bases). The CDR3 spans 13 residues. V dropped 5 bases and J dropped 5 bases, with 11 bases sitting between them. Germline lookup yields CDR1 SGHNT and CDR2 YENEEA. Variable domain in full (rest from reference TRBV11-3 and TRBJ2-3): EAGVVQSPRYKIIEKKQPVAFWCNPISGHNTLYWYLQNLGQGPELLIRYENEEAVDDSQLPKDRFSAERLKGVDSTLKIQPAELGDSAVYLCASSQGSGDTQYFGPGTRLTVL.

This chain links TRBV19 with TRBJ1-1; no reliable D call. V lost 7 bases and J lost 0, with 6 bases in between. The CDR3 loop spans 12 amino acids. Germline CDR1 reads LNHDA; CDR2 reads SQIVND (reference sequence). CDR3 protein: CASTDLNTEAFF. CDR3 nucleotides: TGTGCCAGTACCGATTTGAACACTGAAGCTTTCTTT.

The rearrangement uses TRBV2 and TRBJ2-3; TRBD2 aligns across 7 bases. Germline values: CDR1 SNHLY, CDR2 FYNNEI. The CDR3 length is 16 residues. V gave up 5 bases and J gave up 0 bases; unmatched junction bases: 8. The CDR3 spells CASSTQRGTSTDTQYF. The CDR3 bases are TGTGCCAGCAGTACCCAGCGGGGAACTAGCACAGATACGCAGTATTTT.

J is TRBJ2-1 and V is TRBV27; D call uncertain. Germline CDR1 is MNHEY and CDR2 is SMNVEV (reference sequence). This CDR3 is 17 amino acids long. V was trimmed by 6 bases and J by 0 bases, leaving 18 bases between them. The CDR3 sequence is CASSLQYASASYNEQFF. The CDR3 nucleotides are TGTGCCAGCAGCCTGCAATATGCCAGCGCCTCCTACAATGAGCAGTTCTTC.

The rearrangement uses TRBV4-1 and TRBJ2-2; no definite D call. The germline V gene has CDR1 MGHRA and CDR2 YSYEKL. Trimming removed 2 bases at V and 5 bases at J, with 9 bases between. This CDR3 contains 14 residues. The CDR3 DNA sequence: TGCGCCAGCAGCCAAACAGACCGAACCGGGGAGCTGTTTTTT. It specifies CASSQTDRTGELFF.

As DNA, the CDR3 is TGCAGCGTTGAAGATGGCCGGACAGCCTCCTACGAGCAGTACTTC. Protein product: CSVEDGRTASYEQYF. This sequence joins TRBV29-1 and TRBJ2-7; a weak D match, TRBD1 (6 bases). V was trimmed by 0 bases and J by 0 bases, leaving 12 bases between them. Germline V lookup: CDR1 SQVTM, CDR2 ANQGSEA. The CDR3 is 15 residues long.

Comments on this clone: The junction does not match germline at one end; this may be a read error. This chain joins TRBV5-6 and TRBJ2-3, with 13 bases lining up with TRBD2. Germline V gene data show CDR1 as SGHDT and CDR2 as YYEEEE. The CDR3 sequence is 12 residues long. The CDR3 is CASSFGTSGTDF. The CDR3 DNA reads as TGTGCCAGCAGCTTCGGGACTAGCGGGACCGATTTT.

V and J are TRBV19 and TRBJ2-5; D may correspond to TRBD1 or TRBD2 (6 bases each). CDR3 length equals 15 residues. In germline, CDR1 is LNHDA, CDR2 SQIVND (reference sequence). V was pared by 1 base and J by 4 bases, with 13 bases between. CDR3 nucleotides: TGTGCCAGTAGTATAGTTGAAGGGGGGCCAGAGACCCAGTACTTC. Protein sequence: CASSIVEGGPETQYF. Full variable domain (missing parts from reference TRBV19 and TRBJ2-5): DGGITQSPKYLFRKEGQNVTLSCEQNLNHDAMYWYRQDPGQGLRLIYYSQIVNDFQKGDIAEGYSVSREKKESFPLTVTSAQKNPTAFYLCASSIVEGGPETQYFGPGTRLLVL.